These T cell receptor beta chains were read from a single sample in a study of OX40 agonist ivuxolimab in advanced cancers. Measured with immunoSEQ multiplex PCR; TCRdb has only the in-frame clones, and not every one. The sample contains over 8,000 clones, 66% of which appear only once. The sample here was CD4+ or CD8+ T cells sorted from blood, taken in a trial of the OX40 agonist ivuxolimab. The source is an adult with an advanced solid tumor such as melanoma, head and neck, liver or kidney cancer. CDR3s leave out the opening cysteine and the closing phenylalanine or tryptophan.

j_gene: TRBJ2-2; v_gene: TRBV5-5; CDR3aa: ASSKYGQVVLNTGELF
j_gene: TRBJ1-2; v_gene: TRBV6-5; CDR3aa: ASSNRDLQNYGYT
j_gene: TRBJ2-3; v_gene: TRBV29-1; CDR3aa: SAEGRDTSTDTQY
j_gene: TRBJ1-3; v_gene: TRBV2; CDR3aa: ASSESAGGGNTIY
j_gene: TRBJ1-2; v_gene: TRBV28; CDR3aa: ASSPLSGGGINYGYT
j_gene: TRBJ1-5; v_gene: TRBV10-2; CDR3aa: ASGTGGHQPQH
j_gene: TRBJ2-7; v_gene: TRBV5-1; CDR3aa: ASSLAASGSYEQY
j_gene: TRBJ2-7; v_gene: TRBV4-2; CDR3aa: ASSQGLWELSSYEQY
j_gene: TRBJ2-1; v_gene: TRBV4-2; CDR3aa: ASSQDRGSGGNEQF
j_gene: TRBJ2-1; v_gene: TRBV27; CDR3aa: ASSFSRGGRNEQF
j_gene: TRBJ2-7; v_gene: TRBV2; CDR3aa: ASNVRDPRSYEQY
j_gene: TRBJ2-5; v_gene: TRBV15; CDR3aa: ATSGVSGREETQY
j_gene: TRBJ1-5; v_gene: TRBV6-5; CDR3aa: ASRHQGLGQPQH
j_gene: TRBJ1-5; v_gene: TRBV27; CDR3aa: ASSPSRGDKQPQH
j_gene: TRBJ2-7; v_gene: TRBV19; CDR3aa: ASSLGTGFYEQY
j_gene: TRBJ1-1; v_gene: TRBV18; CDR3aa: ASSPVQANTEAF
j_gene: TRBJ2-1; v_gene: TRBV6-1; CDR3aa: ASIQDNEQF
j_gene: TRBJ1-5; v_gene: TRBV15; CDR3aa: ATSRRGAAQPQH
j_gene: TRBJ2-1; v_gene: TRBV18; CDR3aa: ASSRPGLAENEQF
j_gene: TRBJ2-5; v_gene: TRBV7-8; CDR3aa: ASSLVFIQETQY
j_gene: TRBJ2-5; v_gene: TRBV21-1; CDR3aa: AHKAASPETQY
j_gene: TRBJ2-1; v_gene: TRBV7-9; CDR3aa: ASSLGGGEQF
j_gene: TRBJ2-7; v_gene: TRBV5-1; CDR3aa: ASSFGQAGNEQY
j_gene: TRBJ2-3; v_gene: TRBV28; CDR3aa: ASSLTGQGAGDTQY
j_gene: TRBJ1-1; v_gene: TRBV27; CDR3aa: ASSLIGQNTEAF
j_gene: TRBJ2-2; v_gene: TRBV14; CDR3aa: ASSQGGTANTGELF
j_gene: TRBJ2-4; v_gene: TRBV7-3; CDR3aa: ASSSGIRGNIQY
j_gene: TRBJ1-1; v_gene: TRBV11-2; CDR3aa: ASSSKTGRYTEAF
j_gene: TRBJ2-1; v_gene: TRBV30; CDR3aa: AWSVTMGGTLYNEQF
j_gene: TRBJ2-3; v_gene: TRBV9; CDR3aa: ASSVGGRSTDTQY
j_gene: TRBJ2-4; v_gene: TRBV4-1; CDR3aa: ASSQDKGNIQY
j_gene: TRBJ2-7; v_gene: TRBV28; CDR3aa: ASSPLGTDAPYEQY
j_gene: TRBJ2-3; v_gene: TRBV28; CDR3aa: ASSPRESGTDTQY
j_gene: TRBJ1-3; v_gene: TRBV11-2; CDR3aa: ASSSPTSGNTIY
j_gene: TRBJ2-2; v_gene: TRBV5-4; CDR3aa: ASSLAGTGITGELF
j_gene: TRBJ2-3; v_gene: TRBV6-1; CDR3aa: ASSDEPPGTGGADTQY
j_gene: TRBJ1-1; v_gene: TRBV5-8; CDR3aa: ASSLDRGLSNTEAF
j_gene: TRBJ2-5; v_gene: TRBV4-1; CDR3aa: ASSQEGGGRSSKTQY
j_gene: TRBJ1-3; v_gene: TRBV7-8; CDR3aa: ASSLARQYSGNTIY
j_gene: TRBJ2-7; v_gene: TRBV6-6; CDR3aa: ASMQGPSGHEQY
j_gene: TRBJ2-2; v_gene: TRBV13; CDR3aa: VSSPRTVNTGELF
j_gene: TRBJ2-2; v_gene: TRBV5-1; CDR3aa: ASSFLAGGDTGELF
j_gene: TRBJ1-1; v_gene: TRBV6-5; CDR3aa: ASSEQGGNGAF
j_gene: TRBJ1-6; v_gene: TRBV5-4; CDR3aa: ASSFGQEDSPLH
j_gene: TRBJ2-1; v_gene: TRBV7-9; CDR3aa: ASSLYTEQF
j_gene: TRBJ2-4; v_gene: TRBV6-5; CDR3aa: ASSYPKNIQY
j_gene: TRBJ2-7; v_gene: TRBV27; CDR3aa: ASSLSSGSLDEQY
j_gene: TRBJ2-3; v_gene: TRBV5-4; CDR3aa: ASSLVYPAASTDTQY
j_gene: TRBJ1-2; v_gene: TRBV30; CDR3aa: ACHGQRGDYGYT
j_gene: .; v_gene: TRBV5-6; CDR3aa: ASSLGGSFYEQY
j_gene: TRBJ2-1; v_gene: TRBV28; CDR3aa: ASTPISARGYNEQF
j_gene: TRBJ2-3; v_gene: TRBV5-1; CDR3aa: ASSLFLAASTDTQY
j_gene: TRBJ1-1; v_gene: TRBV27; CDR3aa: ASSFDRGSRAF
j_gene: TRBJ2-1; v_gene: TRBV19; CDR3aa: ASTTDGGSYNEQF